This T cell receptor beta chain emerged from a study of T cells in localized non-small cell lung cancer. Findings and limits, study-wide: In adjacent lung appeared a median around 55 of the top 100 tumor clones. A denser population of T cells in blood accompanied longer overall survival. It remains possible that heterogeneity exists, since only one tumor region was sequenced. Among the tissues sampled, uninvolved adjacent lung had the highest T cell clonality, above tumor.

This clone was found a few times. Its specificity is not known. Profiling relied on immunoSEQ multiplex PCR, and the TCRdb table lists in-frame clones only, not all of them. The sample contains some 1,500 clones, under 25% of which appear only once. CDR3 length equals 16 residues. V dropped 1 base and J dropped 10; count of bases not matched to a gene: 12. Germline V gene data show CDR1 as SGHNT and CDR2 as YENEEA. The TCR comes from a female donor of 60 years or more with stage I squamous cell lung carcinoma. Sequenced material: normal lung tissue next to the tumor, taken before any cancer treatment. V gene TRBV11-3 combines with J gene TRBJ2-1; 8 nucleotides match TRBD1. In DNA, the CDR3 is TGTGCCAGCAGCTTAGTGACAGGGGCCAGGGGCCGCGAGCAGTTCTTC. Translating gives CASSLVTGARGREQFF. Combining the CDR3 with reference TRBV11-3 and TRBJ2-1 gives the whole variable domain EAGVVQSPRYKIIEKKQPVAFWCNPISGHNTLYWYLQNLGQGPELLIRYENEEAVDDSQLPKDRFSAERLKGVDSTLKIQPAELGDSAVYLCASSLVTGARGREQFFGPGTRLTVL.